This T cell receptor (beta chain) emerged from a study of radiotherapy plus CTLA-4 blockade in lung cancer (dated by TCRdb to the late 2010s). About the investigation overall: Among enrolled patients, roughly 17% had an objective response and approximately 30% reached disease control. General findings and caveats noted by the study authors: Early dynamic changes in blood T cell clones, together with increased serum interferon-beta after radiation, were reported as the strongest predictors of response. After treatment with radiotherapy and ipilimumab, TCR clones that came from tumors expanded in the peripheral blood.

This clone was counted between two and nine times. Its antigen is not yet known. No much larger clone exists at a distance of one base, and base qualities are not known. V lost 7 bases and J lost 5 bases, and the count of bases not matched to a germline gene is 8. Reading from cysteine to phenylalanine, the CDR3 counts 15 amino acids. Just CDR3 DNA is preserved here, 45 bases in frame from base 1. Based on the germline V gene, the CDR1 and CDR2 sequences are MNHEY and SVGAGI. The study evaluated CTLA-4 blockade (ipilimumab) given together with focal radiation therapy in patients who had chemo-refractory metastatic non-small-cell lung cancer. The library came from the immunoSEQ multiplex PCR assay. In its TCRdb copy, this immuneACCESS table keeps in-frame sequences only and misses some clones. Where compared with another copy, unresolved V genes explain less than half of these, and the others have no known cause. This sample comprises some 46,000 clones, more than 75% of them detected only once. Of the sample, about 3.6% is held by the ten largest clones.

The chain is assembled from TRBV6-5 and TRBJ1-6; 7 central bases correspond to TRBD1. The sample in question was peripheral blood, obtained from a patient treated with radiotherapy plus ipilimumab. The TCR comes from a human donor with non-small cell lung cancer who had stable disease on radiotherapy plus ipilimumab. This receptor carries the CDR3 CASKDGGGDNSPLHF. DNA sequence: TGTGCCAGCAAAGACGGAGGGGGCGATAATTCACCCCTCCACTTT.